A selection of T cell receptor beta chains follows, all from one sample in a study of blood T cell repertoires in COVID-19. Profiling relied on immunoSEQ multiplex PCR, and the TCRdb table lists in-frame clones only, not all of them. The table shows some 300,000 clones, with 87% occurring only once. Material: peripheral blood. Receptors were obtained from a man aged 18-30 years with active or convalescent COVID-19. Each CDR3 is given with its conserved first and last residue. D genes are given only for firm matches. Rows give clone size only sometimes, using once, few, many, or a class for an expanded clone.

d_gene,v_gene,abundance,j_gene,CDR3nt,CDR3aa
-,TRBV10-3,-,TRBJ2-5,TGTGCCATCAGTGAGTCTCGGGGGGCCGCCCAAGTCCAAGAGACCCAGTACTTC,CAISESRGAAQVQETQYF
TRBD1,TRBV29-1,-,TRBJ2-7,TGCAGCGTTGAAGATCGACAGGGTATATCCTACGAGCAGTACTTC,CSVEDRQGISYEQYF
-,TRBV5-1,-,TRBJ1-1,TGCGCCAGCAGCTTGGCCGGGCAGGAGGTAGGCACTGAAGCTTTCTTT,CASSLAGQEVGTEAFF
TRBD2,TRBV19,-,TRBJ2-7,TGTGCCAGTAGGGAGGCCGGGACTAGCGGGAGAAAGCAGTACTTC,CASREAGTSGRKQYF
TRBD2,TRBV4-1,-,TRBJ2-7,TGCGCCAGCAGCCAGGGGACTAGCGCCATCTACGAGCAGTACTTC,CASSQGTSAIYEQYF
TRBD2,TRBV6-1,-,TRBJ2-7,TGTGCCAGCAGTGACGGGACTAGCGGGAGCTCCTACGAGCAGTACTTC,CASSDGTSGSSYEQYF
TRBD1,TRBV27,-,TRBJ1-2,TGTGCCAGCAGTTCGATCCGGGACAGGGGAGGATATGGCTACACCTTC,CASSSIRDRGGYGYTF
-,TRBV19,-,TRBJ1-2,TGTGCCAGTAGGTGGAAGGGGGGCTACACCTTC,CASRWKGGYTF
TRBD1,TRBV5-5,-,TRBJ2-3,TGTGCCAGCAGCTCCAGGGGGTCAGCCGCATCCGGTACGCAGTATTTT,CASSSRGSAASGTQYF
-,TRBV5-1,-,TRBJ2-4,TGCGCCAGCAGCTTGGGGACTACGGCCATTCAGTACTTC,CASSLGTTAIQYF
-,TRBV18,-,TRBJ2-3,TGTGCCAGCTCTCGCATTCGGGGTACGCAGTATTTT,CASSRIRGTQYF
TRBD1,TRBV15,-,TRBJ2-6,TGTGCCACCAGCAGAGGGACCCAAGGGACAGTTAGATCTGGGGCCAACGTCCTGACTTTC,CATSRGTQGTVRSGANVLTF
-,TRBV3-1/TRBV3-2,-,TRBJ2-5,TGTGCCAGCAGCCAGGCAGTATCAGAGACCCAGTACTTC,CASSQAVSETQYF
-,TRBV15,-,TRBJ1-4,TGTGCCACCAGCAGAGTGAGGGCAACTAATGAAAAACTGTTTTTT,CATSRVRATNEKLFF
TRBD1,TRBV6-4,-,TRBJ1-6,TGTGCCAGCACCACAACGCTGGGACAGGATAATTCACCCCTCCACTTT,CASTTTLGQDNSPLHF
-,TRBV18,-,TRBJ2-2,TGTGCCAGCTCACCAAGTACCGGGACAACGAACACCGGGGAGCTGTTTTTT,CASSPSTGTTNTGELFF
TRBD1,TRBV7-9,-,TRBJ2-7,TGTGCCAGCAGCCCTCCAATTACAGGGGGCCATTACGAGCAGTACTTC,CASSPPITGGHYEQYF
-,TRBV9,-,TRBJ2-7,TGTGCCAGCAGGGCCTCCGAGCAGTACTTC,CASRASEQYF
TRBD1,TRBV5-1,few,TRBJ2-1,TGCGCCAGCAGCTTAGACAGGGGCAATGAGCAGTTCTTC,CASSLDRGNEQFF
TRBD2,TRBV12-3/TRBV12-4,-,TRBJ2-1,TGTGCCAGCACTGACGGGACTAGAAATGAGCAGTTCTTC,CASTDGTRNEQFF
-,TRBV14,-,TRBJ1-1,TGTGCCAGCAGCCATCGGACAAGTCGGGCTTTCTTT,CASSHRTSRAFF
TRBD2,TRBV5-4,many,TRBJ2-3,TGTGCCAGCAGCTCGGGACTAGCGGGAGTCACAGATACGCAGTATTTT,CASSSGLAGVTDTQYF
TRBD1,TRBV28,-,TRBJ2-6,TGTGCCAGCATTACGGGGACAGGGCCCTACTCTGGGGCCAACGTCCTGACTTTC,CASITGTGPYSGANVLTF
TRBD2,TRBV28,-,TRBJ2-1,TGTGCCAGCAGTCTCTCCGGACTAGCGGGAGGGGTAGATGAGCAGTTCTTC,CASSLSGLAGGVDEQFF
-,TRBV10-1,once,TRBJ2-7,TGCGCCACCCTTTTAGTAAGTATCTCCTACGAGCAGTACTTC,CATLLVSISYEQYF
-,TRBV1,once,TRBJ1-1,TGCACCAGCAGCCAAAAGGGGCCTCGAGATAACACTGAAGCTTTCTTT,CTSSQKGPRDNTEAFF
-,TRBV3-1/TRBV3-2,-,TRBJ2-5,TGTGCCAGCAGCCAACGGGGGACCCAAGAGACCCAGTACTTC,CASSQRGTQETQYF
TRBD1,TRBV28,once,TRBJ1-6,TGTGCCAGCAGTACCCGACAGGGTGCTTGGAATTCACCCCTCCACTTT,CASSTRQGAWNSPLHF
-,TRBV7-9,once,TRBJ1-3,TGTGCCAGCAGGGGAGGAGGAAACACCATATATTTT,CASRGGGNTIYF
-,TRBV28,once,TRBJ2-7,TGTGCCAGCAGCCAGGGCATTGGCCCCTACGAGCAGTACTTC,CASSQGIGPYEQYF
TRBD2,TRBV27,-,TRBJ2-7,TGTGCCAGCAGACCAAAACTAGCGGGGGTCTACGAGCAGTACTTC,CASRPKLAGVYEQYF
-,TRBV5-1,-,TRBJ2-2,TGCGCCAGTCAGGGGTTTACGAACACCGGGGAGCTGTTTTTT,CASQGFTNTGELFF
TRBD1,TRBV12-3/TRBV12-4,-,TRBJ1-1,TGTGCCAGCACCCTGACAGGGGTAACTGAAGCTTTCTTT,CASTLTGVTEAFF
TRBD1,TRBV7-2,-,TRBJ1-5,TGTGCCAGCAGCTTAGCCCTGGCGGGACAGGGGAGTGCTTGGAGCAATCAGCCCCAGCATTTT,CASSLALAGQGSAWSNQPQHF
TRBD1,TRBV4-1,-,TRBJ1-2,TGCGCCAGCAGCCCCTCAGGGGGCGACGTCTATGGCTACACCTTC,CASSPSGGDVYGYTF
TRBD2,TRBV9,once,TRBJ2-1,TGTGCCAGCGGAAATAGCGGGGGGGAGTTCTTC,CASGNSGGEFF
-,TRBV21-1,-,TRBJ1-5,TGTGCCAGCAGTACAGAGGCCCCGAAGACAGGGCAGAATCAGCCCCAGCATTTT,CASSTEAPKTGQNQPQHF
TRBD1,TRBV5-1,-,TRBJ1-3,TGCGCCAGCAGCTGGGACGGGACAGGGACGTCTACTGGAAACACCATATATTTT,CASSWDGTGTSTGNTIYF
-,TRBV13,-,TRBJ2-7,TGTGCCAGCAGCTTGGGCTCCTACTCCTACGAGCAGTACTTC,CASSLGSYSYEQYF
-,TRBV5-1,-,TRBJ1-5,TGCGCCAGCAGCTTAGATTACAGGGTGACCCAGCATTTT,CASSLDYRVTQHF
TRBD1,TRBV5-1,-,TRBJ2-2,TGCGCCAGCAGCACACGACCCTCGGGACAGGGGAGGGCATGGTTCCCCGGGGAGCTGTTTTTT,CASSTRPSGQGRAWFPGELFF
-,TRBV6-6,-,TRBJ1-2,TGTGCCAGCAGTTACTCATCGGGCTACACCTTC,CASSYSSGYTF
TRBD1,TRBV5-1,-,TRBJ1-2,TGCGCCAGCAGCTTGGCCGGGACAGCGTTTGGCTACACCTTC,CASSLAGTAFGYTF
-,TRBV4-3,once,TRBJ2-5,TGCGCCAGCAGCCACGGGGGTGGCCAAGAGACCCAGTACTTC,CASSHGGGQETQYF
-,TRBV28,-,TRBJ1-1,TGTGCCAGCAGTTTAGGCTCCGGGTACCGGACTGAAGCTTTCTTT,CASSLGSGYRTEAFF
TRBD2,TRBV9,-,TRBJ2-1,TGTGCCAGCAGCCTAGCGGGAGTAAGCGATGAGCAGTTCTTC,CASSLAGVSDEQFF
TRBD2,TRBV27,once,TRBJ2-7,TGTGCCAGCAGTCCGGGGAGCGGGAGAGGTTACGAGCAGTACTTC,CASSPGSGRGYEQYF
TRBD1,TRBV2,-,TRBJ1-2,TGTGCCAGCAGTGAAGCTCCAGGACAGGTCTATGGCTACACCTTC,CASSEAPGQVYGYTF
-,TRBV6-5,-,TRBJ1-1,TGTGCCAGCAGTTACGGGGGCGAGGGGACTGAAGCTTTCTTT,CASSYGGEGTEAFF
TRBD2,TRBV3-1/TRBV3-2,-,TRBJ2-7,TGTGCCAGCAGGGGAAGCGGGACCTACGAGCAGTACTTC,CASRGSGTYEQYF
TRBD1,TRBV28,-,TRBJ2-3,TGTGCCAGCAATGAAGACAGGGTTAGCACAGATACGCAGTATTTT,CASNEDRVSTDTQYF
TRBD1,TRBV27,-,TRBJ2-5,TGTGCCAGCAGTGTAAGGGACAGCCAAGAGACCCAGTACTTC,CASSVRDSQETQYF
TRBD1,TRBV6-5,few,TRBJ1-1,TGTGCCAGCCTCGGGACAGGGGTCGGTAGCACTGAAGCTTTCTTT,CASLGTGVGSTEAFF
-,TRBV5-1,-,TRBJ2-5,TGCGCCAGCAGCTGGAGGGCGGGTCCGGGGGAGACCCAGTACTTC,CASSWRAGPGETQYF
TRBD1,TRBV6-5,-,TRBJ2-7,TGTGCCAGCAGGCCCGGGACAGGGAAGGAGCAGTACTTC,CASRPGTGKEQYF